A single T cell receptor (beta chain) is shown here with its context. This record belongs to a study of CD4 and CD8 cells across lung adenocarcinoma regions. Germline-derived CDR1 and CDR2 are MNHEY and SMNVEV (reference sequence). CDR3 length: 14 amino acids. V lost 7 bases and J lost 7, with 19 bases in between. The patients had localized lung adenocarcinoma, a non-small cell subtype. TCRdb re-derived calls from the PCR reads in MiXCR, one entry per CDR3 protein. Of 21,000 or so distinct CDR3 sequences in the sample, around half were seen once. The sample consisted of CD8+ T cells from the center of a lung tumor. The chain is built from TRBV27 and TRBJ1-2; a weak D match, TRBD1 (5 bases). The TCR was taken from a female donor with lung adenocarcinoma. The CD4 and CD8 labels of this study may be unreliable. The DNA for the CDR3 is TGTGCCAGCACTTCCCTCGGGGGAATCTCTGGCTACACCTTC. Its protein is CASTSLGGISGYTF.